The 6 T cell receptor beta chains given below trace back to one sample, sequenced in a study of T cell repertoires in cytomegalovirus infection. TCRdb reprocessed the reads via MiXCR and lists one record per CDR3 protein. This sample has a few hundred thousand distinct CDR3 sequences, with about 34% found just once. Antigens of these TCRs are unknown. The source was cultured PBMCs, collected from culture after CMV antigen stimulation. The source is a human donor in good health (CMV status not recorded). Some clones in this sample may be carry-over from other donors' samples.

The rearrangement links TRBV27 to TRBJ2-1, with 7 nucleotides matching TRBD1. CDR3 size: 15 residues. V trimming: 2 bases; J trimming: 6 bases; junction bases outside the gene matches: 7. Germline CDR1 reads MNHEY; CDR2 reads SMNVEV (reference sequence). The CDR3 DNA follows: TGTGCCAGCAGTTTACTAGGACAGGTGTTCAATGAGCAGTTCTTC. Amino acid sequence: CASSLLGQVFNEQFF.

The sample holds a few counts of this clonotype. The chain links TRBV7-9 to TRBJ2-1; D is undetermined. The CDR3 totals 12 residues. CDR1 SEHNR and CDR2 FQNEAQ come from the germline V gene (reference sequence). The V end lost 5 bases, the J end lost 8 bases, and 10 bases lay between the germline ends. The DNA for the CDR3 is TGTGCCAGCAGCCCCTTTCCGGATGAGCAGTTCTTC. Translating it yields CASSPFPDEQFF.

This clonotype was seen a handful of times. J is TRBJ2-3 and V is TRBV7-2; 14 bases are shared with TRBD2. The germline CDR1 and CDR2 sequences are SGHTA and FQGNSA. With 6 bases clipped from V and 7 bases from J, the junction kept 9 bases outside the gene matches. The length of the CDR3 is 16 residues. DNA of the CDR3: TGTGCCAGCAGGTCCGGGACTAGCGGGAGTGTTTATACGCAGTATTTT. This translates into CASRSGTSGSVYTQYF.

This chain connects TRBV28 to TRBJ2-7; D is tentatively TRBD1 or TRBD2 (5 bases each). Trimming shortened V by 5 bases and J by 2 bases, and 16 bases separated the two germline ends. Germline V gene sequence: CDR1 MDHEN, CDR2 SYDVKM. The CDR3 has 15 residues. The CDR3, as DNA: TGTGCCAGCAGTCCCAGTCAGGGAGCCCCCTACGAGCAGTACTTC. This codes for CASSPSQGAPYEQYF.

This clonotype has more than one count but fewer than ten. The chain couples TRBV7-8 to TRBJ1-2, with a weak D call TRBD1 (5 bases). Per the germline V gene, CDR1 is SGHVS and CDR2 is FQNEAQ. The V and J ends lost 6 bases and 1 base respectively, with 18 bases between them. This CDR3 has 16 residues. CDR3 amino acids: CASRLTGGELNYGYTF. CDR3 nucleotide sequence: TGTGCCAGCAGACTCACGGGGGGGGAGCTTAACTATGGCTACACCTTC.

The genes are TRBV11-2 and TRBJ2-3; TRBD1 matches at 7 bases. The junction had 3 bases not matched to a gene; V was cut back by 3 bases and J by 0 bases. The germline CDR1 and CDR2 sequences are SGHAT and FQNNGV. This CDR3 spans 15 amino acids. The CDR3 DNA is TGTGCCAGCAGCTTGGGGGACAGAAGCACAGATACGCAGTATTTT. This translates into CASSLGDRSTDTQYF.